Sequencing of this T cell receptor beta chain was carried out in a study of CD8 T cells in ankylosing spondylitis. Study outcomes and limitations: Disease-associated clones were reportedly significantly overrepresented in matched ankylosing spondylitis synovial fluid.

Researchers built TCR beta libraries using quantitative 5'-RACE with molecular barcodes. TCRdb reprocessed the 5' RACE reads with MiXCR, giving one entry per CDR3 protein. The data show some 140,000 distinct CDR3 sequences, approximately 9.2% seen once. This clonotype was counted only a few times. Its cognate antigen is unknown. Per germline, CDR1 MDHEN and CDR2 SYDVKM. V lost 1 base, J lost 3 bases, and 15 bases lay in between. This CDR3 comprises 16 residues. This clonotype was sampled from a male donor with ankylosing spondylitis. J is TRBJ1-1 and V is TRBV28; TRBD1 might be the D (5 bases). The sample consisted of synovial fluid, either unsorted or a sorted T cell fraction (not recorded which). DNA of the CDR3: TGTGCCAGCAGTTTATCCCTTGGAGTGACAGACACTGAAGCTTTCTTT. Its protein product is CASSLSLGVTDTEAFF.